This T cell receptor beta chain was obtained from a study of chemoradiotherapy in HPV16-positive cancers. Study findings and constraints: Candidate HPV-specific clones and E7-related TCR motifs grew in tumor during treatment. Functional assays defining HPV-specific T cells used only a couple of HPV16-positive patients.

This CDR3 has 14 residues. From germline, CDR1 is SGHKS and CDR2 YYEKEE (reference sequence). The V segment lost 3 bases and the J segment 3 bases; nucleotides outside the gene matches: 3. Notes on this clone: The antigen is unknown.

Clones were read by immunoSEQ multiplex PCR, and TCRdb kept only the in-frame ones, dropping some. The data show 30,000 or so clones, roughly 88% seen once. The specimen was blood, collected from a patient who underwent chemoradiotherapy. The V call is TRBV5-5, the J call TRBJ1-2, with 9 bases identical to TRBD1. The TCR was taken from a human donor with HPV-associated anogenital cancer. CDR3 region: CASSSGTGHYGYTF. The CDR3 DNA reads as TGTGCCAGCAGCTCCGGGACAGGGCACTATGGCTACACCTTC.